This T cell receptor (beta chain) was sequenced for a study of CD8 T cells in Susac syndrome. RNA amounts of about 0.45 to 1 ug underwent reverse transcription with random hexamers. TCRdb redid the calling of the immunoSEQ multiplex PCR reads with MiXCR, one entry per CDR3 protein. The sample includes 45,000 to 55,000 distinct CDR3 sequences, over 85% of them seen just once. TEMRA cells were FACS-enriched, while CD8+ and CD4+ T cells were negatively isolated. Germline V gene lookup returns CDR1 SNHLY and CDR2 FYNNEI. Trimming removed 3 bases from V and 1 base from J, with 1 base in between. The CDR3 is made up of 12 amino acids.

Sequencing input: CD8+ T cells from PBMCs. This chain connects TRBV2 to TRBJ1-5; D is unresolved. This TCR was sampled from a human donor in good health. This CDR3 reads CASSDSNQPQHF. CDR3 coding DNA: TGTGCCAGCAGTGACAGCAATCAGCCCCAGCATTTT.